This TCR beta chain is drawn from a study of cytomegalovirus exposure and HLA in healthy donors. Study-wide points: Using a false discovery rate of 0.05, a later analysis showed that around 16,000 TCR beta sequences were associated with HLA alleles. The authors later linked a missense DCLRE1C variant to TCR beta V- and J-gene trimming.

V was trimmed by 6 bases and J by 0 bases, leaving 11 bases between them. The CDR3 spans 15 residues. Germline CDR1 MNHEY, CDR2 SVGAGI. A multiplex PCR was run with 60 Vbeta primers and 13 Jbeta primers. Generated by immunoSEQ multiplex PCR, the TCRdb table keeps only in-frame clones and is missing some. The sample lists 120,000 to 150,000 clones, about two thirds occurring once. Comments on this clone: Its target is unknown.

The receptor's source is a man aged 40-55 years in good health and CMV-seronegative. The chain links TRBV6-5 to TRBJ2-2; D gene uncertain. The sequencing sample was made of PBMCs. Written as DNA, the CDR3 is TGTGCCAGCAGCACGACACCAGCGAACACCGGGGAGCTGTTTTTT. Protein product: CASSTTPANTGELFF.